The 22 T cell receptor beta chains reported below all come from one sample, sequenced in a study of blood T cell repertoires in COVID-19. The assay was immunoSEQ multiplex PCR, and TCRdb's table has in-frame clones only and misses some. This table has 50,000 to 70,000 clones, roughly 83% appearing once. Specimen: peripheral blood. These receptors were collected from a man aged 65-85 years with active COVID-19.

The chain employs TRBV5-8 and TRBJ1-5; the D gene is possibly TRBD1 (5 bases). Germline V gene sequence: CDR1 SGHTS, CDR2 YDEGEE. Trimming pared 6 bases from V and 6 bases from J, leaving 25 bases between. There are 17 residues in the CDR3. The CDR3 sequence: CASTYALMAGRSQPQHF. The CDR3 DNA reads TGTGCCAGCACCTACGCACTTATGGCAGGGCGATCTCAGCCCCAGCATTTT.

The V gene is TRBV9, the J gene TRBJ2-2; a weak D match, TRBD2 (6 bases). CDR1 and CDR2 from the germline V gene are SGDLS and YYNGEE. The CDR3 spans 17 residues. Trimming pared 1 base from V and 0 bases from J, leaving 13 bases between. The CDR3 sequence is CASSVLSGRANTGELFF. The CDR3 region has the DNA TGTGCCAGCAGCGTATTATCCGGGAGAGCGAACACCGGGGAGCTGTTTTTT.

The CDR3 DNA sequence: TGCGCCAGCAGCTTGTCAGGGGCTGGAGAGACCCAGTACTTC. Protein sequence: CASSLSGAGETQYF. The V gene is TRBV5-1, the J gene TRBJ2-5; weak D call: TRBD1 (6 bases). CDR1 and CDR2 from the germline V gene are SGHRS and YFSETQ. Between the trimmed V and J ends, which lost 1 base and 4 bases, there was a span of 11 bases. CDR3 length: 14 amino acids.

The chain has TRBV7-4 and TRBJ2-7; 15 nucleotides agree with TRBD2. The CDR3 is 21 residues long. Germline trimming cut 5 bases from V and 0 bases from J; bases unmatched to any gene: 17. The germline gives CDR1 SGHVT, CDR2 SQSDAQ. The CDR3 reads CASSTLGQIGTSGRSSYEQYF. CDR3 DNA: TGTGCCAGCAGCACTCTTGGGCAAATCGGGACTAGCGGGAGGAGCTCCTACGAGCAGTACTTC.

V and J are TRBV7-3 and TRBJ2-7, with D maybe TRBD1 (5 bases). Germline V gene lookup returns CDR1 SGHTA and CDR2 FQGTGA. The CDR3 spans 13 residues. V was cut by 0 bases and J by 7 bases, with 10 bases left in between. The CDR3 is CASSLTRAEEQYF. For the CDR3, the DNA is TGTGCCAGCAGCTTAACCAGGGCAGAAGAGCAGTACTTC.

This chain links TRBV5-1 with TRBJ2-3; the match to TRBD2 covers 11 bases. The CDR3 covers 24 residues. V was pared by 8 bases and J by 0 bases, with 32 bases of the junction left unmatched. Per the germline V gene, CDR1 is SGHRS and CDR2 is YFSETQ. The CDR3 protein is CARPEVGDRLILAGGYLSTDTQYF. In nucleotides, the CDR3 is TGCGCCAGGCCGGAGGTTGGTGATCGCCTGATTCTAGCGGGAGGATACCTTAGCACAGATACGCAGTATTTT.

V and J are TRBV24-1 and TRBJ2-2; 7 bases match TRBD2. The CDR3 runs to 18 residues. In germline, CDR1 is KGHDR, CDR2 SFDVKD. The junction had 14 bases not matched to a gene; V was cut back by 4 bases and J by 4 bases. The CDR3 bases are TGTGCCACCAGTGAGCGGGGGAGAGGACGGGGAATCACCGGGGAGCTGTTTTTT. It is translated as CATSERGRGRGITGELFF.

The CDR3 nucleotides are TGTGCCAGTAGTACTTGGACAGGGGGTGGCACTGAAGCTTTCTTT. Translation gives CASSTWTGGGTEAFF. The chain is built from TRBV19 and TRBJ1-1, with 10 bases identical to TRBD1. This CDR3 spans 15 amino acids. Germline assignment: CDR1 LNHDA and CDR2 SQIVND (reference sequence). J was trimmed by 4 bases and V by 4 bases; bases with no gene match: 6.

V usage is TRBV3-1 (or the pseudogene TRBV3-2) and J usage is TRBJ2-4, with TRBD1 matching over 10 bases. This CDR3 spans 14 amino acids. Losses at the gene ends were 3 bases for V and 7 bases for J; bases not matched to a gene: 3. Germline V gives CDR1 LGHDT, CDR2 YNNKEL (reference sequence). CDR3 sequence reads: CASSHQDRGNIQYF. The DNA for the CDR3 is TGTGCCAGCAGCCATCAGGACAGGGGGAACATTCAGTACTTC.

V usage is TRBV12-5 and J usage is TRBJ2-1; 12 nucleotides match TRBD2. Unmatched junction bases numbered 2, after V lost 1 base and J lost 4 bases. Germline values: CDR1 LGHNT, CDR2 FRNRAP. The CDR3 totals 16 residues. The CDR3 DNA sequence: TGTGCTAGTGGTTTGGCTAGCGGGAGGGCTTACAATGAGCAGTTCTTC. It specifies CASGLASGRAYNEQFF.

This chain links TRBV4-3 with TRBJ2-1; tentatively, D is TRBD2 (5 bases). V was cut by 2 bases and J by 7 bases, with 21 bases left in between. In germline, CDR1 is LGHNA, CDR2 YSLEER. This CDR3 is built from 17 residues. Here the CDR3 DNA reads TGCGCCAGCAGCCAACTTTTAGACTATTCGGGGAAAAATGAGCAGTTCTTC. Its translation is CASSQLLDYSGKNEQFF.

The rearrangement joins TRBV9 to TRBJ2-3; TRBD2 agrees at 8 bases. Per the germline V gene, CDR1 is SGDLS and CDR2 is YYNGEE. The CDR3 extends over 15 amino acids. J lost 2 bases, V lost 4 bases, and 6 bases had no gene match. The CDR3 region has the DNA TGTGCCAGCAGCTTTAGCGGGGCCCCCACAGATACGCAGTATTTT. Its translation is CASSFSGAPTDTQYF.

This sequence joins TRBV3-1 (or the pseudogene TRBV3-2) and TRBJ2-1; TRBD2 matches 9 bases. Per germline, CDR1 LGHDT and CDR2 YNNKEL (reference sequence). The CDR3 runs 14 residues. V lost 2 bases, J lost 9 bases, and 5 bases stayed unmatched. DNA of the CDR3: TGTGCCAGCAGCCAAAGAGCGGGAGGCCCTGAGCAGTTCTTC. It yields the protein CASSQRAGGPEQFF.

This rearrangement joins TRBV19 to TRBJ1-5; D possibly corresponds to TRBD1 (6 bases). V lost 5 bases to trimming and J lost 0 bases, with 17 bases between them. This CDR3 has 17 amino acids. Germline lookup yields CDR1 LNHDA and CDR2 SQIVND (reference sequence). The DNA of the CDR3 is TGTGCCAGTAGTCCTTACTCAGGGGCCCCTAGCAATCAGCCCCAGCATTTT. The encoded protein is CASSPYSGAPSNQPQHF.

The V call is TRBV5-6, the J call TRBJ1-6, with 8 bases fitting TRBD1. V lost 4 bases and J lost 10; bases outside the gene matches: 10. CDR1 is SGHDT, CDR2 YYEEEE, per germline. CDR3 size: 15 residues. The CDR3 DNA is TGTGCCAGCAGCAAAAGTCAGGGGGCAAACTCACCCCTCCACTTT. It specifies CASSKSQGANSPLHF.

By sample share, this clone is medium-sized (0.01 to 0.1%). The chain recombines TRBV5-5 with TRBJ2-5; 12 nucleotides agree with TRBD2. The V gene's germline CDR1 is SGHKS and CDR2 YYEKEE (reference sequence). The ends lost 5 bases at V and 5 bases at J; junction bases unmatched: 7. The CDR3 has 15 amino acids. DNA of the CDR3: TGTGCCAGCAGAAAGACTAGCGGGAGCTATGAGACCCAGTACTTC. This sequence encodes CASRKTSGSYETQYF.

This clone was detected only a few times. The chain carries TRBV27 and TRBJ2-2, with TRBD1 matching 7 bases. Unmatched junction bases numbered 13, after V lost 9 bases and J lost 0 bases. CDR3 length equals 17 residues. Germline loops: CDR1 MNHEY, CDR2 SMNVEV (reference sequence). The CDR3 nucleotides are TGTGCCAGGTGCGACAGGGCTTTCCTTGCGAACACCGGGGAGCTGTTTTTT. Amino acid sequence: CARCDRAFLANTGELFF.

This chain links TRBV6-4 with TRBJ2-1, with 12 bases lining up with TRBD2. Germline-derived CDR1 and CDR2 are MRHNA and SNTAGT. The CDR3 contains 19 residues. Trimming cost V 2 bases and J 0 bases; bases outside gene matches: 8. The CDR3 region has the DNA TGTGCCAGCAGTGACACTAGCGGGAGGTCAGGAGGCTCCTACAATGAGCAGTTCTTC. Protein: CASSDTSGRSGGSYNEQFF.

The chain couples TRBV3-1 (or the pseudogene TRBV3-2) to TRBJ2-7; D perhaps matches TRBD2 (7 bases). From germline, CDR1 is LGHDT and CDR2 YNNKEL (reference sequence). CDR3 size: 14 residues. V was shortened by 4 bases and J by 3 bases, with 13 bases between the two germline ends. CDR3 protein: CASSLRGGNYEQYF. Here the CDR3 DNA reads TGTGCCAGCAGCCTGAGGGGGGGCAACTACGAGCAGTACTTC.

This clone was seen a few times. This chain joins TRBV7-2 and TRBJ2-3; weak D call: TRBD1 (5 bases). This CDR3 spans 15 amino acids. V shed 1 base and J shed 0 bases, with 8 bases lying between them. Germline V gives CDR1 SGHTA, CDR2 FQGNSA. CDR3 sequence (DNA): TGTGCCAGCAGCTTAGAAGACAGAAGCACAGATACGCAGTATTTT. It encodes CASSLEDRSTDTQYF.

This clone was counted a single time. CDR3 nucleotide sequence: TGTGCCAGCAGCGTCGATGGGGAGGGCAATGCCGGGGAGCTGTTTTTT. Protein sequence: CASSVDGEGNAGELFF. The genes are TRBV5-6 and TRBJ2-2, with TRBD2 matching 7 bases. Germline assignment: CDR1 SGHDT and CDR2 YYEEEE. Trimming removed 4 bases from V and 6 bases from J; junction bases left unmatched: 12. The CDR3 loop spans 16 amino acids. Looking up the rest from reference TRBV5-6 and TRBJ2-2 gives the full variable domain: DAGVTQSPTHLIKTRGQQVTLRCSPKSGHDTVSWYQQALGQGPQFIFQYYEEEERQRGNFPDRFSGHQFPNYSSELNVNALLLGDSALYLCASSVDGEGNAGELFFGEGSRLTVL.

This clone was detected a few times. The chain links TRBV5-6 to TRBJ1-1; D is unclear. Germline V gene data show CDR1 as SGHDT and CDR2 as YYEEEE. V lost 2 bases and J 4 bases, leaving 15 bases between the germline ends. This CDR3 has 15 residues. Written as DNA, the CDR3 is TGTGCCAGCAGCTTTTTTTCCCTCCTAGGCACTGAAGCTTTCTTT. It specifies CASSFFSLLGTEAFF.